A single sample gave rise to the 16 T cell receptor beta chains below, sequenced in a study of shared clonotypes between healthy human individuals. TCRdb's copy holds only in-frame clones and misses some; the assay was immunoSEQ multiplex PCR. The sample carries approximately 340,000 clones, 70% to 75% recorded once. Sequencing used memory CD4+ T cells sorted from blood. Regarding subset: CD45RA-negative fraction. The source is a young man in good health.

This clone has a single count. Here the CDR3 reads CASSDRGNSQPQHF. The CDR3 coding sequence is TGTGCCAGCAGTGACCGGGGGAATTCTCAGCCCCAGCATTTT. The J gene is TRBJ1-5, the V gene TRBV25-1; maybe TRBD1 (5 bases). The CDR3 contains 14 residues. In germline, CDR1 is MGHDK, CDR2 SYGVNS. V lost 3 bases and J 6 bases, leaving 12 bases between the germline ends.

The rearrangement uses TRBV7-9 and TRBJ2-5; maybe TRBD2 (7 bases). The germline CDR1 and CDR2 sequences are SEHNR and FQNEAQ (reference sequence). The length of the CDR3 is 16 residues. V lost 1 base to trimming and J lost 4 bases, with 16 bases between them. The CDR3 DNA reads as TGTGCCAGCAGCTTAGGGGGCGGGGGCCTTCGAGAGACCCAGTACTTC. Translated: CASSLGGGGLRETQYF. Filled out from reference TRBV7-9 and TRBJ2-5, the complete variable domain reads DTGVSQNPRHKITKRGQNVTFRCDPISEHNRLYWYRQTLGQGPEFLTYFQNEAQLEKSRLLSDRFSAERPKGSFSTLEIQRTEQGDSAMYLCASSLGGGGLRETQYFGPGTRLLVL.

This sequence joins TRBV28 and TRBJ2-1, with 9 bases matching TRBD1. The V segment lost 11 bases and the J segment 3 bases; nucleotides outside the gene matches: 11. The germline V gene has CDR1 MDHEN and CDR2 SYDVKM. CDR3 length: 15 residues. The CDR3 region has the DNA TGTGCCGGCGGTCCGGGACAGGGTTACTACAATGAGCAGTTCTTC. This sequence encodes CAGGPGQGYYNEQFF.

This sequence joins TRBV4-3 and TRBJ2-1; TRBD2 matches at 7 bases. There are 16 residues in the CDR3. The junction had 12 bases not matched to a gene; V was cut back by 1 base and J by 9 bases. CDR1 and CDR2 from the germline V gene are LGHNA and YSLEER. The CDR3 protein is CASSQGSGISLGEQFF. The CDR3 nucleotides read TGCGCCAGCAGCCAAGGAAGCGGGATCTCTTTGGGTGAGCAGTTCTTC.

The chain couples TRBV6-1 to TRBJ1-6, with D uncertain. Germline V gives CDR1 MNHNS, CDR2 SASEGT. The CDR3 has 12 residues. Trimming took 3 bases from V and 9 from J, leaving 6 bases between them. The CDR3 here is CASSDAVSPLHF. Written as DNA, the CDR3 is TGTGCCAGCAGTGATGCCGTTTCACCCCTCCACTTT.

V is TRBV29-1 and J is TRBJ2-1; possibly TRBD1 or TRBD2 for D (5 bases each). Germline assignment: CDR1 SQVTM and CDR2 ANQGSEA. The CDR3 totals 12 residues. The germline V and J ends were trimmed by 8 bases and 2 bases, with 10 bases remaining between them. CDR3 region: CSQGDAYNEQFF. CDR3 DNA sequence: TGCAGCCAGGGAGATGCCTACAATGAGCAGTTCTTC.

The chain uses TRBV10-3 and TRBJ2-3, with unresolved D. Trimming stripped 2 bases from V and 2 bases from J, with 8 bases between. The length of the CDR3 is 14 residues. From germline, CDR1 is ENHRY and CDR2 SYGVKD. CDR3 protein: CAISEGRFTDTQYF. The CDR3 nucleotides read TGTGCCATCAGTGAGGGCAGGTTCACAGATACGCAGTATTTT.

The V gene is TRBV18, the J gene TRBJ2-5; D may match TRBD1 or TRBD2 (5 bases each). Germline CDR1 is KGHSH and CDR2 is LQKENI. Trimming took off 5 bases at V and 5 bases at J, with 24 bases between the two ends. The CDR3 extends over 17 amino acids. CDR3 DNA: TGTGCCAGCTCAGAACTGCCGGGACCCGCCGTGAGGGAGACCCAGTACTTC. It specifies CASSELPGPAVRETQYF. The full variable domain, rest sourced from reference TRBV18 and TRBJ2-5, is NAGVMQNPRHLVRRRGQEARLRCSPMKGHSHVYWYRQLPEEGLKFMVYLQKENIIDESGMPKERFSAEFPKEGPSILRIQQVVRGDSAAYFCASSELPGPAVRETQYFGPGTRLLVL.

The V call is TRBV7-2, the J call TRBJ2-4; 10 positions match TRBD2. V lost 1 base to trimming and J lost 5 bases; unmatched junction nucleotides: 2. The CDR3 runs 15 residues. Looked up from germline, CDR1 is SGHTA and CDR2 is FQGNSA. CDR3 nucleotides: TGTGCCAGCAGCTTAGACGGACTAGCGGAAAACATTCAGTACTTC. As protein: CASSLDGLAENIQYF.

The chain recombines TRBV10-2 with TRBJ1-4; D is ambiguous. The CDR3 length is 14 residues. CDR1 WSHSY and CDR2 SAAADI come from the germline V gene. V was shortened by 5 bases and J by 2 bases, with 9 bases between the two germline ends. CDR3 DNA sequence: TGCGCCAGCAGTCGACATGACACTAATGAAAAACTGTTTTTT. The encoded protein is CASSRHDTNEKLFF.

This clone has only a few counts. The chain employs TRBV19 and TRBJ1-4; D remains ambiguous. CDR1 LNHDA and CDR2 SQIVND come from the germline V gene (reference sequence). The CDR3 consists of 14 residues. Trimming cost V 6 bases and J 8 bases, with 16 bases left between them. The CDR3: CASRQQYSQEKLFF. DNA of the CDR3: TGTGCCAGTAGACAACAGTATAGTCAAGAAAAACTGTTTTTT.

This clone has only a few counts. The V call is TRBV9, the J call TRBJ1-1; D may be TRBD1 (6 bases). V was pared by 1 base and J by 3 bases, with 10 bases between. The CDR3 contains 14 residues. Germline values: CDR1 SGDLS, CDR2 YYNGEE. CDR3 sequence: CASSVHRADTEAFF. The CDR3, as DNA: TGTGCCAGCAGCGTACACAGGGCAGACACTGAAGCTTTCTTT.

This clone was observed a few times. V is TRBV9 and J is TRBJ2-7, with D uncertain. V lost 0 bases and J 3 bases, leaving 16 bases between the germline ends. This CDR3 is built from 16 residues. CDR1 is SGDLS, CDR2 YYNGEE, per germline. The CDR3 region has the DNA TGTGCCAGCAGCGTAGCCCCCCGGTTGGTGGGCTACGAGCAGTACTTC. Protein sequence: CASSVAPRLVGYEQYF.

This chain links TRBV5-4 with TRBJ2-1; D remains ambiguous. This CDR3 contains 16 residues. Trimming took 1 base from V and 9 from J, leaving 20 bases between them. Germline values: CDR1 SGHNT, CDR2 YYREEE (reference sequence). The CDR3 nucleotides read TGTGCCAGCAGCTTGTCAATGACCGATGGGTTTGCTGAGCAGTTCTTC. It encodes CASSLSMTDGFAEQFF. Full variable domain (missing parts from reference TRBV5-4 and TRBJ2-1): ETGVTQSPTHLIKTRGQQVTLRCSSQSGHNTVSWYQQALGQGPQFIFQYYREEENGRGNFPPRFSGLQFPNYSSELNVNALELDDSALYLCASSLSMTDGFAEQFFGPGTRLTVL.

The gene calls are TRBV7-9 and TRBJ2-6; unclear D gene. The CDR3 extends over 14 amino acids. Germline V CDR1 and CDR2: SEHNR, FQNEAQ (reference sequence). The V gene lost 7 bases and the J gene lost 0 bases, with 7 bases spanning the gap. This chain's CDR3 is CASTVGSGANVLTF. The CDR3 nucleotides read TGTGCCAGCACCGTGGGCTCTGGGGCCAACGTCCTGACTTTC.

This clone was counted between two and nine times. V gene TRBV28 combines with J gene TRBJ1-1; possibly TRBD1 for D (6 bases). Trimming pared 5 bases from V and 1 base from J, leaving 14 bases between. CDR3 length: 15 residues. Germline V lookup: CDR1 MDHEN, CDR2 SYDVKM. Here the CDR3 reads CASSPAGGRNTEAFF. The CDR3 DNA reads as TGTGCCAGCAGTCCCGCCGGGGGGCGGAACACTGAAGCTTTCTTT.